The clone carrying this T cell receptor beta chain was found many times. The antigen is undetermined. The sample is drawn from a study of response to subunit inactivated influenza vaccine. Study findings and constraints: Authors suggested each seasonal flu vaccination may recruit only limited numbers of new T cells.

TCRdb fed the RT-PCR reads into MiXCR, producing one record per CDR3 protein. The data hold 490,000 or so distinct CDR3 sequences, with less than 8% observed a single time. Trimming removed 4 bases from V and 4 bases from J; junction bases left unmatched: 9. In germline, CDR1 is SQVTM, CDR2 ANQGSEA. CDR3 length equals 15 residues. Sequences were derived from PBMCs from blood, sampled roughly 24 months after vaccination. The chain recombines TRBV29-1 with TRBJ1-4, with 7 nucleotides matching TRBD1. This clonotype was sampled from a man in his fifties or sixties who received an inactivated influenza vaccine. The CDR3 here is CSVAGGKGGNEKLFF. The CDR3, as DNA: TGCAGCGTTGCAGGGGGAAAAGGTGGTAATGAAAAACTGTTTTTT.